What follows is one T cell receptor beta chain and its context. These data belong to a study of blood T cell repertoires in COVID-19. Study at large: Acute-phase and convalescent COVID-19 samples originated in the United States, Italy and Spain. T cells, B-cell-depleted T cells, or PBMCs provided the cDNA or gDNA that served as material.

In the authors' workflow: Quantification of nucleated cells was approximated via reference gene primer amplification. The assay was immunoSEQ multiplex PCR, and TCRdb's table has in-frame clones only and misses some. Clone size and the V and J calls come from that table; the DNA yielded D and trimming. The sample shows roughly 50,000 clones, around three quarters of them seen only once. Per germline, CDR1 KGHSH and CDR2 LQKENI. The germline V and J ends were trimmed by 6 bases and 0 bases, with 12 bases remaining between them. The length of the CDR3 is 15 residues. The receptor was derived from a man in his 60s with acute or convalescent COVID-19. V gene TRBV18 combines with J gene TRBJ2-1, with a weak D call TRBD2 (5 bases). The sequencing input was peripheral blood. This chain's CDR3 is CASSEGAGSYNEQFF. In DNA, the CDR3 is TGTGCCAGCTCCGAGGGCGCAGGCTCCTACAATGAGCAGTTCTTC.